One and the same sample provided the 5 T cell receptor beta chains below, sequenced in a study of patients and donors after allogeneic stem cell transplantation. Via MiXCR, TCRdb re-called the RT-PCR reads, giving one row per CDR3 protein. There are fewer than 75,000 distinct CDR3 sequences in the sample; approximately 12% occur only once, and around 33% lies in the top ten. Sequencing was carried out using blood, either unsorted or a sorted T cell fraction (not recorded which). Source of these receptors: a human donor who was either an allogeneic HSCT recipient or a stem cell or donor lymphocyte infusion donor (not recorded which). It is not recorded whose cells these are; they may come from a transplant donor.

In its sample, this clonotype was seen many times. This chain connects TRBV6-6 to TRBJ2-3; TRBD2 matches 9 bases. The CDR3 runs to 14 residues. Per germline, CDR1 MNHNY and CDR2 SVGAGI (reference sequence). Trimming took 7 bases from V and 4 from J; bases not matched to a gene: 6. Here the CDR3 DNA reads TGTGCCAGCAACTATGCGGGAGGGGCAGATACGCAGTATTTT. Amino acids: CASNYAGGADTQYF.

This clonotype was seen repeatedly, ten times or more. This chain joins TRBV12-3 or TRBV12-4 and TRBJ1-2; perhaps TRBD1 as D (6 bases). The CDR3 contains 12 residues. V was cut by 5 bases and J by 5 bases, with 9 bases left in between. The CDR3: CASSLTGYGYTF. The CDR3, as DNA: TGTGCCAGCAGTCTAACAGGGTATGGCTACACCTTC.

At least ten counts were recorded for this clonotype. The V gene is TRBV5-1, the J gene TRBJ1-5; D gene unclear. There are 15 residues in the CDR3. Germline CDR1 SGHRS, CDR2 YFSETQ. V gave up 0 bases and J gave up 1 base, with 8 bases separating them. CDR3 sequence: CASSLGVGSNQPQHF. DNA of the CDR3: TGCGCCAGCAGCTTGGGGGTCGGGAGCAATCAGCCCCAGCATTTT.

This clonotype has a handful of counts. This chain connects TRBV11-2 to TRBJ1-5; TRBD1 is a possible D gene (6 bases). Trimming cost V 5 bases and J 7 bases, with 9 bases left between them. Per the germline V gene, CDR1 is SGHAT and CDR2 is FQNNGV. This CDR3 is 12 amino acids long. This CDR3 is CASSPGVQPQHF. As DNA, the CDR3 is TGTGCCAGCAGCCCAGGGGTCCAGCCCCAGCATTTT.

In this sample, this clonotype turned up a few times. The chain joins TRBV14 to TRBJ1-1; D might be TRBD1 (6 bases). The CDR3 has 17 amino acids. V shed 0 bases and J shed 4 bases, with 18 bases lying between them. Germline lookup yields CDR1 SGHDN and CDR2 FVKESK. The CDR3 DNA follows: TGTGCCAGCAGCCAAGATTTTACCCACGTCAGGGGCACTGAAGCTTTCTTT. It translates to CASSQDFTHVRGTEAFF.